The 15 T cell receptor beta chains given below trace back to one sample, sequenced in a study of T cells in Graves' hyperthyroidism and ophthalmopathy. Authors of the study amplified TCR beta CDR3 regions from RNA transcripts. The primer set for the first-round RT-PCR of the TCR CDR3 was HTBI. TCRdb redid the calling of the multiplex PCR reads with MiXCR, one entry per CDR3 protein. The table includes around 380,000 distinct CDR3 sequences, roughly 12% detected once. Sample: blood. These receptors all come from a man aged 25 to 40 with Graves' hyperthyroidism that later progressed to Graves' ophthalmopathy.

The table lists this clonotype with many counts. The chain carries TRBV6-1 and TRBJ1-2; D remains unclear. The germline CDR1 and CDR2 sequences are MNHNS and SASEGT. This CDR3 contains 13 residues. V lost 8 bases to trimming and J lost 4 bases, with 14 bases between them. The CDR3 DNA sequence: TGTGCCAGCCGATACTCAGGTGCCTATGGCTACACCTTC. It translates to CASRYSGAYGYTF.

The rearrangement links TRBV12-3 or TRBV12-4 to TRBJ2-1, with D hard to call. This CDR3 has 14 amino acids. V was trimmed by 1 base and J by 8 bases, leaving 12 bases between them. This CDR3 is CASSLGDHFDEQFF. As DNA, the CDR3 is TGTGCCAGCAGTTTAGGCGATCATTTTGATGAGCAGTTCTTC.

This clonotype was seen ten or more times. The chain uses TRBV15 and TRBJ1-5; maybe TRBD1 (6 bases). Germline-derived CDR1 and CDR2 are LNHNV and YYDKDF (reference sequence). The V end was cut by 5 bases, the J end by 7 bases, with 12 bases between. CDR3 length: 13 residues. The CDR3, as DNA: TGTGCCACCAGCGGATCAAGGGGGCAGCCCCAGCATTTT. Translating it yields CATSGSRGQPQHF. The full variable domain, in which reference TRBV15 and TRBJ1-5 provide the parts outside the CDR3, is DAMVIQNPRYQVTQFGKPVTLSCSQTLNHNVMYWYQQKSSQAPKLLFHYYDKDFNNEADTPDNFQSRRPNTSFCFLDIRSPGLGDTAMYLCATSGSRGQPQHFGDGTRLSIL.

This sequence joins TRBV3-1 and TRBJ2-1; TRBD2 is a possible D gene (6 bases). V lost 4 bases and J 6 bases, leaving 16 bases between the germline ends. The CDR3 has 15 amino acids. Germline assignment: CDR1 LGHDT and CDR2 YNNKEL (reference sequence). This CDR3 is CASSLRGKRGNEQFF. The CDR3 DNA reads as TGTGCCAGCAGCCTACGGGGGAAGAGAGGCAATGAGCAGTTCTTC.

This clonotype appeared many times. The V gene is TRBV6-5, the J gene TRBJ1-5; D gene unclear. This CDR3 has 15 amino acids. Per the germline V gene, CDR1 is MNHEY and CDR2 is SVGAGI. Trimming stripped 2 bases from V and 0 bases from J, with 8 bases between. CDR3 coding DNA: TGTGCCAGCAGTTACATAGGGAATAGCAATCAGCCCCAGCATTTT. Amino acid sequence: CASSYIGNSNQPQHF.

The CDR3 bases are TGTGCCAGCAGTCGCCGGTACGAGCAGTACTTC. Amino acids: CASSRRYEQYF. This chain uses TRBV12-3 or TRBV12-4 with TRBJ2-7; D uncertain. The CDR3 consists of 11 residues. Trimming pared 5 bases from V and 4 bases from J, leaving 6 bases between.

This clonotype was counted at least ten times. The genes are TRBV20-1 and TRBJ2-7; 7 positions agree with TRBD1. Germline assignment: CDR1 DFQATT and CDR2 SNEGSKA (reference sequence). The trim removed 3 bases at V and 3 bases at J, leaving 17 bases unmatched. This CDR3 spans 17 amino acids. This CDR3 reads CSASPPPTGRKGYEQYF. In DNA, the CDR3 is TGCAGTGCTAGCCCCCCCCCGACAGGGCGAAAAGGCTACGAGCAGTACTTC.

In its sample, this clonotype was seen many times. The V call is TRBV12-5, the J call TRBJ1-1, with D possibly matching TRBD1 (5 bases). Trimming cost V 1 base and J 5 bases, with 17 bases left between them. The germline V gene has CDR1 LGHNT and CDR2 FRNRAP. This CDR3 has 16 amino acids. CDR3 amino acids: CASGLDPGLKGTEAFF. Written as DNA, the CDR3 is TGTGCTAGTGGTTTGGACCCAGGGTTAAAAGGAACTGAAGCTTTCTTT. The whole variable domain, filled in from reference TRBV12-5 and TRBJ1-1, reads DARVTQTPRHKVTEMGQEVTMRCQPILGHNTVFWYRQTMMQGLELLAYFRNRAPLDDSGMPKDRFSAEMPDATLATLKIQPSEPRDSAVYFCASGLDPGLKGTEAFFGQGTRLTVV.

This clonotype was picked up many times. The V gene is TRBV20-1, the J gene TRBJ1-6; D gene ambiguous. The CDR3 has 13 residues. Deletions cut 3 bases from V and 4 bases from J, with 7 bases between. The germline V gene encodes CDR1 DFQATT and CDR2 SNEGSKA (reference sequence). The chain's CDR3 is CSASKRYNSPLHF. CDR3 coding DNA: TGCAGTGCTAGCAAACGGTATAATTCACCCCTCCACTTT.

There are a few counts of this clonotype. CDR3 amino acids: CASSRDSFSGNTIYF. The CDR3 DNA sequence: TGTGCCAGCAGCCGAGACAGTTTCTCTGGAAACACCATATATTTT. The V call is TRBV4-2, the J call TRBJ1-3; TRBD1 might be the D (5 bases). Germline loops: CDR1 LGHNA, CDR2 YNFKEQ. This CDR3 comprises 15 residues. The germline V and J ends were trimmed by 4 bases and 0 bases, with 10 bases remaining between them.

This clonotype was found many times. The chain uses TRBV7-9 and TRBJ2-3; no clear D. Trimming shortened V by 1 base and J by 6 bases, and 17 bases separated the two germline ends. There are 16 residues in the CDR3. Germline CDR1 reads SEHNR; CDR2 reads FQNEAQ (reference sequence). The CDR3, as DNA: TGTGCCAGCAGCTTAGGGAGTGGGCTCACCCTCGATACGCAGTATTTT. Translated: CASSLGSGLTLDTQYF.

The genes are TRBV5-1 and TRBJ1-1; D is uncertain. Germline V gene data show CDR1 as SGHRS and CDR2 as YFSETQ. Trimming removed 0 bases at V and 7 bases at J, with 16 bases between. CDR3 size: 15 residues. The CDR3 coding sequence is TGCGCCAGCAGCTTGGTCGGCGCAAGGAAATATGAAGCTTTCTTT. Its translation: CASSLVGARKYEAFF.

The chain is built from TRBV29-1 and TRBJ1-5, with TRBD1 matching over 8 bases. Germline CDR1 SQVTM, CDR2 ANQGSEA. The CDR3 sequence is 14 residues long. V lost 6 bases and J lost 0; bases outside the gene matches: 4. This CDR3 is CSVGTGNSNQPQHF. In DNA form, the CDR3 reads TGCAGCGTGGGGACAGGTAATAGCAATCAGCCCCAGCATTTT.

This clonotype was counted ten times or more. J is TRBJ1-2 and V is TRBV20-1, with D maybe TRBD1 (5 bases). The CDR3 totals 12 residues. V was shortened by 6 bases and J by 8 bases, with 16 bases between the two germline ends. CDR1 is DFQATT and CDR2 is SNEGSKA in the germline V gene (reference sequence). CDR3 in amino acids: CSAIRGSEGYTF. CDR3 bases: TGCAGTGCGATTCGGGGGTCGGAAGGCTACACCTTC.

This clonotype has a single count. The chain employs TRBV5-5 and TRBJ2-5; D is uncertain. The ends were cut back, 0 bases at V and 0 bases at J, with 9 bases in the middle. The CDR3 is 15 amino acids. Per the germline V gene, CDR1 is SGHKS and CDR2 is YYEKEE (reference sequence). CDR3 amino acids: CASSLDMGYQETQYF. The CDR3 DNA reads as TGTGCCAGCAGCTTGGATATGGGGTACCAAGAGACCCAGTACTTC.